This T cell receptor (beta chain) was sequenced during a study of T cell repertoires in cytomegalovirus infection. Trimming took 5 bases from V and 4 from J; bases not matched to a gene: 10. The CDR3 totals 16 residues. CDR1 is SGHVS and CDR2 is FNYEAQ in the germline V gene. This clonotype has a count of ten or more. Its antigen remains unknown. One entry per CDR3 protein results from TCRdb running MiXCR on the reads. The sample lists some 150,000 distinct CDR3 sequences; roughly 32% were seen once. This sample comprised CD8+ T cells from cultured PBMCs, obtained from culture after CMV antigen stimulation. The source of this sequence is a human donor in good health (CMV status not recorded). Some clones in this sample may be carry-over from other donors' samples. V gene TRBV7-6 combines with J gene TRBJ2-2, with 7 positions matching TRBD2. The CDR3 DNA follows: TGTGCCAGCAGCCGCAAGCTAGCGGCAAGCACCGGGGAGCTGTTTTTT. Protein product: CASSRKLAASTGELFF.